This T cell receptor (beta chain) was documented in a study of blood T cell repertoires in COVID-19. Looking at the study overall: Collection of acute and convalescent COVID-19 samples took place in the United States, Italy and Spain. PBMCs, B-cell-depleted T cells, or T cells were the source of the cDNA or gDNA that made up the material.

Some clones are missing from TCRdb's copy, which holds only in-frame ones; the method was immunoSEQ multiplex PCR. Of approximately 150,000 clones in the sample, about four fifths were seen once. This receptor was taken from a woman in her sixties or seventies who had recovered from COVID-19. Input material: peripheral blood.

CDR3 DNA: TGCAGCGTTGGAGAGTCGACTAGCGGGCACACAGATACGCAGTATTTT. Protein product: CSVGESTSGHTDTQYF. V is TRBV29-1 and J is TRBJ2-3; 10 nucleotides align to TRBD2. The length of the CDR3 is 16 residues. V was pared by 4 bases and J by 2 bases, with 9 bases of the junction left unmatched. Germline lookup yields CDR1 SQVTM and CDR2 ANQGSEA.